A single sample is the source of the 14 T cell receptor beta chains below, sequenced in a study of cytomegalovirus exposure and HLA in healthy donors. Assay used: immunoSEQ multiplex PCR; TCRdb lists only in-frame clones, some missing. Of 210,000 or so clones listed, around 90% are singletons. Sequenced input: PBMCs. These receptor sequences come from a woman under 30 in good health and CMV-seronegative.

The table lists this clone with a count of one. Here the CDR3 reads CASSLQGVNEQFF. CDR3 sequence (DNA): TGTGCCAGCTCACTACAGGGAGTGAATGAGCAGTTCTTC. The chain employs TRBV27 and TRBJ2-1, with D tentatively TRBD1 (6 bases). The V gene's germline CDR1 is MNHEY and CDR2 SMNVEV (reference sequence). The V end lost 8 bases, the J end lost 7 bases, and 15 bases lay between the germline ends. The length of the CDR3 is 13 residues.

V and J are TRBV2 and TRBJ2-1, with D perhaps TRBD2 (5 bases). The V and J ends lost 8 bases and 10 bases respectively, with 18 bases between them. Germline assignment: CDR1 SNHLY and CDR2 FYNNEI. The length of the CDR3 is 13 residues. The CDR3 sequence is CASRVGGGSEQFF. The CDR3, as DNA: TGTGCCAGCCGGGTTGGAGGCGGCAGCGAGCAGTTCTTC.

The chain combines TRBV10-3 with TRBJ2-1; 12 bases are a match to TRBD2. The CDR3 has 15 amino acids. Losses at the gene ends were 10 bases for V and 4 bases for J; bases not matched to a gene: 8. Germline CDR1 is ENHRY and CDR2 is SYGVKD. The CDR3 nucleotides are TGTGCCACCCGGACTAGCGGGAATAGGTACAATGAGCAGTTCTTC. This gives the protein CATRTSGNRYNEQFF.

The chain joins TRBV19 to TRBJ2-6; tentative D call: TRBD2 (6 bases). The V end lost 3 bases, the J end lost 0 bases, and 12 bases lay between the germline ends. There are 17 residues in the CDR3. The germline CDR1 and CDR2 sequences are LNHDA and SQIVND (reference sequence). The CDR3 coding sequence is TGTGCCAGTAGTATTTCCGCGGGAAGCTCTGGGGCCAACGTCCTGACTTTC. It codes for CASSISAGSSGANVLTF.

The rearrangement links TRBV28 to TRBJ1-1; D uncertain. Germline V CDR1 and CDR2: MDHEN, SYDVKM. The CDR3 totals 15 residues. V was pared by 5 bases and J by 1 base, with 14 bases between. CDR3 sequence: CASSLPVTGNTEAFF. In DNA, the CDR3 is TGTGCCAGCAGTCTCCCGGTGACTGGGAACACTGAAGCTTTCTTT.

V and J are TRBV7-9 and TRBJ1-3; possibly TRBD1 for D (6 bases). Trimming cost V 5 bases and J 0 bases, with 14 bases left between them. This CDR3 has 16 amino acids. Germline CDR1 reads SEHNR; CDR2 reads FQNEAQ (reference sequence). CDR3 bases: TGTGCCAGCAGCCAAGGAGACAGGAGCTCTGGAAACACCATATATTTT. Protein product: CASSQGDRSSGNTIYF.

The CDR3 region has the DNA TGTGCCAGCTCCCCGGCAGGCCCCCAAAACATTCAGTACTTC. The encoded protein is CASSPAGPQNIQYF. V is TRBV18 and J is TRBJ2-4; D ambiguous. Germline V gene lookup returns CDR1 KGHSH and CDR2 LQKENI. Trimming removed 6 bases at V and 5 bases at J, with 14 bases between. The CDR3 consists of 14 residues.

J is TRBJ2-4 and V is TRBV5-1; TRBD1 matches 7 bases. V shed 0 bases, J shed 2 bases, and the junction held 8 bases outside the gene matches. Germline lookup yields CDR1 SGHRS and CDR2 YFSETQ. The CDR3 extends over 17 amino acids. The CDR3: CASSLGHRGVTKNIQYF. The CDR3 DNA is TGCGCCAGCAGCTTGGGGCACAGGGGCGTGACCAAAAACATTCAGTACTTC.

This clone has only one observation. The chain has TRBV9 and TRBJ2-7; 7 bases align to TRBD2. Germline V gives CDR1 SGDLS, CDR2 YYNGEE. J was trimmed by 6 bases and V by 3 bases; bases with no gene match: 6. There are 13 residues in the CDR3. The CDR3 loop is CASSAGLVGEQYF. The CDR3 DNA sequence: TGTGCCAGCAGCGCCGGACTAGTGGGCGAGCAGTACTTC.

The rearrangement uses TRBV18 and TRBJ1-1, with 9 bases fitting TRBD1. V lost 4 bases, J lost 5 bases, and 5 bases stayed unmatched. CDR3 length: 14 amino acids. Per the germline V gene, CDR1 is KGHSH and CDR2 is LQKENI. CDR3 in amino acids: CASSLDRGKTEAFF. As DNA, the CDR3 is TGTGCCAGCTCACTAGACAGGGGGAAGACTGAAGCTTTCTTT. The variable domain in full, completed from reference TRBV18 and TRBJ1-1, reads NAGVMQNPRHLVRRRGQEARLRCSPMKGHSHVYWYRQLPEEGLKFMVYLQKENIIDESGMPKERFSAEFPKEGPSILRIQQVVRGDSAAYFCASSLDRGKTEAFFGQGTRLTVV.

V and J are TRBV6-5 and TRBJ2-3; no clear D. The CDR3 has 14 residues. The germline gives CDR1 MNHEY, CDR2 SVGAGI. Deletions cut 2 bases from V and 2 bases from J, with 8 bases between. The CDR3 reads CASSYARVTDTQYF. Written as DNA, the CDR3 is TGTGCCAGCAGTTACGCCCGGGTCACAGATACGCAGTATTTT.

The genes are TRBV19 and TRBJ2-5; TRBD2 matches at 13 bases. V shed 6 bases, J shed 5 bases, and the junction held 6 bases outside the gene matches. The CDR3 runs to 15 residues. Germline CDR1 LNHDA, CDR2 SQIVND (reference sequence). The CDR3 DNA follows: TGTGCCAGTAGCCTGGGACTAGCGGGAATGGAGACCCAGTACTTC. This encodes CASSLGLAGMETQYF.

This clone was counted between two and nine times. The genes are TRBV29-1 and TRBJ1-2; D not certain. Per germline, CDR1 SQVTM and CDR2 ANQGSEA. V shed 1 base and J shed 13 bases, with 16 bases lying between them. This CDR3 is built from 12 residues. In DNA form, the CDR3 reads TGCAGCGTTGAAGCCATGGGCCAGTTAGTCACCTTC. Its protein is CSVEAMGQLVTF.

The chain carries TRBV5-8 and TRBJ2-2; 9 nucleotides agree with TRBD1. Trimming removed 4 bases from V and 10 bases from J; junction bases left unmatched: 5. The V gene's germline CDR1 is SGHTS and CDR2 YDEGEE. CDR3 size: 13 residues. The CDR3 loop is CASSPTGGKELFF. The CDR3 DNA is TGTGCCAGCAGCCCCACAGGGGGCAAGGAGCTGTTTTTT.